This entry lists 29 T cell receptor beta chains sequenced from one sample in a study of beta chain features in type 1 diabetes. Reverse transcribing all isolated RNA meant expressed TCRB transcripts were sequenced. Using immunoSEQ multiplex PCR, the repertoire was profiled, and TCRdb retains in-frame clones only, with some absent. The sample contains under 400,000 clones, 10% to 15% of which appear only once. Sequences were obtained from naive CD4+ T cells from blood. The receptors were gathered from a young man in good health.

The CDR3 here is CASSLLLAGGGDTGELFF. The CDR3 bases are TGTGCCAGCAGCTTACTACTAGCGGGAGGCGGAGACACCGGGGAGCTGTTTTTT. This chain uses TRBV7-9 with TRBJ2-2, with 12 bases aligning to TRBD2. With 2 bases clipped from V and 3 bases from J, the junction kept 7 bases outside the gene matches. Germline assignment: CDR1 SEHNR and CDR2 FQNEAQ (reference sequence). The CDR3 loop spans 18 amino acids. The variable domain in full, with the rest retrieved from reference TRBV7-9 and TRBJ2-2, is DTGVSQNPRHKITKRGQNVTFRCDPISEHNRLYWYRQTLGQGPEFLTYFQNEAQLEKSRLLSDRFSAERPKGSFSTLEIQRTEQGDSAMYLCASSLLLAGGGDTGELFFGEGSRLTVL.

This sequence joins TRBV5-1 and TRBJ2-2; 11 positions agree with TRBD2. The trim removed 4 bases at V and 2 bases at J, leaving 4 bases unmatched. Germline V gives CDR1 SGHRS, CDR2 YFSETQ. The CDR3 covers 16 residues. CDR3 amino acids: CASSRGTSGNTGELFF. CDR3 in DNA: TGCGCCAGCAGCAGGGGGACTAGCGGTAACACCGGGGAGCTGTTTTTT.

The chain uses TRBV6-1 and TRBJ1-2; TRBD1 agrees at 7 bases. CDR1 is MNHNS and CDR2 is SASEGT in the germline V gene. This CDR3 comprises 14 residues. J lost 3 bases, V lost 4 bases, and 5 bases had no gene match. The CDR3 nucleotides read TGTGCCAGCAGTGGCGCGGGACAGCACTATGGCTACACCTTC. Its protein product is CASSGAGQHYGYTF.

This sequence joins TRBV11-2 and TRBJ2-5; TRBD2 might be the D (6 bases). The ends were cut back, 4 bases at V and 4 bases at J, with 19 bases in the middle. There are 16 residues in the CDR3. The germline V gene encodes CDR1 SGHAT and CDR2 FQNNGV. CDR3 in amino acids: CASSSRGGRFVETQYF. The CDR3 coding sequence is TGTGCCAGCAGCTCCCGCGGAGGGCGATTTGTAGAGACCCAGTACTTC.

This clone appeared a few times. The CDR3 protein is CASSPPDSLSYQETQYF. The CDR3 bases are TGTGCCAGCTCACCACCTGACAGTTTATCGTACCAAGAGACCCAGTACTTC. The chain combines TRBV18 with TRBJ2-5, with D maybe TRBD1 (5 bases). Trimming shortened V by 0 bases and J by 0 bases, and 14 bases separated the two germline ends. CDR1 and CDR2 from the germline V gene are KGHSH and LQKENI. This CDR3 has 17 residues.

This clone was detected only a few times. The rearrangement joins TRBV18 to TRBJ2-6; TRBD2 matches 11 bases. CDR3 length equals 18 residues. The V gene's germline CDR1 is KGHSH and CDR2 LQKENI. V trimming: 3 bases; J trimming: 2 bases; junction bases outside the gene matches: 6. The CDR3 loop is CASSPTSGRFAGANVLTF. The DNA for the CDR3 is TGTGCCAGCTCACCCACTAGCGGGAGATTTGCTGGGGCCAACGTCCTGACTTTC. The full variable domain, with the rest looked up from reference TRBV18 and TRBJ2-6, is NAGVMQNPRHLVRRRGQEARLRCSPMKGHSHVYWYRQLPEEGLKFMVYLQKENIIDESGMPKERFSAEFPKEGPSILRIQQVVRGDSAAYFCASSPTSGRFAGANVLTFGAGSRLTVL.

V gene TRBV5-1 combines with J gene TRBJ1-1, with TRBD1 matching over 11 bases. The CDR3 extends over 17 amino acids. The V gene's germline CDR1 is SGHRS and CDR2 YFSETQ. The junction had 13 bases not matched to a gene; V was cut back by 4 bases and J by 5 bases. CDR3 sequence: CASSRVLLGQGGTEAFF. The DNA for the CDR3 is TGCGCCAGCAGCCGAGTCCTTTTGGGACAGGGGGGAACTGAAGCTTTCTTT.

The chain is built from TRBV5-6 and TRBJ1-1, with D possibly TRBD1 on 6 matching bases. CDR1 is SGHDT, CDR2 YYEEEE, per germline. The CDR3 is made up of 17 amino acids. V was trimmed by 0 bases and J by 1 base, leaving 16 bases between them. In DNA, the CDR3 is TGTGCCAGCAGCTTGGTGCCAGGGGAAGGGCCGAACACTGAAGCTTTCTTT. Its protein product is CASSLVPGEGPNTEAFF.

There are a few counts of this clone. The chain joins TRBV9 to TRBJ2-3; 11 bases agree with TRBD2. The CDR3 runs to 15 residues. J was trimmed by 3 bases and V by 1 base; bases with no gene match: 1. The germline CDR1 and CDR2 sequences are SGDLS and YYNGEE. DNA for the CDR3: TGTGCCAGCAGCGTAATAGCGGGGGGGACAGATACGCAGTATTTT. Translated, it gives CASSVIAGGTDTQYF. The full variable domain, its missing parts supplied by reference TRBV9 and TRBJ2-3, is DSGVTQTPKHLITATGQRVTLRCSPRSGDLSVYWYQQSLDQGLQFLIQYYNGEERAKGNILERFSAQQFPDLHSELNLSSLELGDSALYFCASSVIAGGTDTQYFGPGTRLTVL.

Regarding this clone: Other DNA sequences in the sample encode the same CDR3. The chain recombines TRBV28 with TRBJ2-7; tentatively, D is TRBD2 (5 bases). The CDR3 runs to 13 residues. Germline values: CDR1 MDHEN, CDR2 SYDVKM. With 5 bases removed from V and 3 bases from J, the gap between germline ends came to 11 bases. This CDR3 is CASSPPGYYEQYF. CDR3 nucleotides: TGTGCCAGCAGTCCCCCGGGATACTACGAGCAGTACTTC.

This clone turned up a few times. J is TRBJ2-3 and V is TRBV5-1, with 12 nucleotides matching TRBD2. This CDR3 is 17 amino acids long. The germline CDR1 and CDR2 sequences are SGHRS and YFSETQ. V trimming: 5 bases; J trimming: 2 bases; junction bases outside the gene matches: 9. CDR3 nucleotides: TGCGCCAGCAGTCGACTAGCGGGGGCCCTAGACACAGATACGCAGTATTTT. This translates into CASSRLAGALDTDTQYF. Using reference TRBV5-1 and TRBJ2-3 for the parts outside the CDR3, the full variable domain is KAGVTQTPRYLIKTRGQQVTLSCSPISGHRSVSWYQQTPGQGLQFLFEYFSETQRNKGNFPGRFSGRQFSNSRSEMNVSTLELGDSALYLCASSRLAGALDTDTQYFGPGTRLTVL.

This clone was detected a few times. V is TRBV27 and J is TRBJ2-1; 11 positions match TRBD2. The CDR3 consists of 15 residues. V lost 4 bases and J lost 7; bases outside the gene matches: 6. Germline CDR1 is MNHEY and CDR2 is SMNVEV (reference sequence). Here the CDR3 reads CASSSTSGRRNEQFF. The CDR3 region has the DNA TGTGCCAGCAGTTCAACTAGCGGGAGAAGGAATGAGCAGTTCTTC.

This clone was observed a few times. CDR3 sequence reads: CASSDSGTGNNEQFF. The DNA for the CDR3 is TGTGCCAGCAGTGACTCCGGGACAGGGAATAATGAGCAGTTCTTC. The J gene is TRBJ2-1, the V gene TRBV6-4, with 9 bases matching TRBD1. The junction had 4 bases not matched to a gene; V was cut back by 0 bases and J by 7 bases. The CDR3 spans 15 residues. Germline V CDR1 and CDR2: MRHNA, SNTAGT.

This clone came up a few times. The chain recombines TRBV4-2 with TRBJ1-4; TRBD1 agrees at 9 bases. This CDR3 region has 16 residues. Trimming removed 2 bases from V and 4 bases from J; junction bases left unmatched: 5. Germline V CDR1 and CDR2: LGHNA, YNFKEQ. CDR3 DNA sequence: TGTGCCAGCAGCCAACCGACAGGGGGAGATAATGAAAAACTGTTTTTT. Its translation is CASSQPTGGDNEKLFF.

The chain couples TRBV7-9 to TRBJ2-7; 8 bases are a match to TRBD1. The trim removed 0 bases at V and 2 bases at J, leaving 12 bases unmatched. The CDR3 contains 18 residues. CDR1 is SEHNR, CDR2 FQNEAQ, per germline (reference sequence). The CDR3 region is CASSLAFGGTGNPYEQYF. In DNA form, the CDR3 reads TGTGCCAGCAGCTTAGCCTTTGGTGGGACAGGTAACCCCTACGAGCAGTACTTC.

The chain has TRBV7-9 and TRBJ2-5; 8 bases fit TRBD1. Per germline, CDR1 SEHNR and CDR2 FQNEAQ (reference sequence). The junction had 5 bases not matched to a gene; V was cut back by 3 bases and J by 2 bases. This CDR3 has 15 amino acids. CDR3 sequence: CASSFGQGAQETQYF. CDR3 nucleotides: TGTGCCAGCAGCTTCGGACAGGGAGCACAAGAGACCCAGTACTTC.

This clone turned up a few times. The J gene is TRBJ2-4, the V gene TRBV25-1, with 10 nucleotides matching TRBD2. Germline CDR1 is MGHDK and CDR2 is SYGVNS. The CDR3 loop spans 15 amino acids. Unmatched junction bases numbered 7, after V lost 3 bases and J lost 8 bases. The CDR3 DNA reads as TGTGCCAGCAGTGACCTAGCGGGAGATGGAGACATTCAGTACTTC. It translates to CASSDLAGDGDIQYF.

The rearrangement links TRBV14 to TRBJ1-3, with D tentatively TRBD1 (5 bases). There are 14 residues in the CDR3. Germline loops: CDR1 SGHDN, CDR2 FVKESK. Trimming shortened V by 6 bases and J by 0 bases, and 9 bases separated the two germline ends. In DNA, the CDR3 is TGTGCCAGCAGGCGGGGCTCCTCTGGAAACACCATATATTTT. Translating gives CASRRGSSGNTIYF.

The genes are TRBV11-3 and TRBJ2-5; TRBD1 aligns across 9 bases. Germline V gives CDR1 SGHNT, CDR2 YENEEA. This CDR3 contains 15 residues. V trimming: 5 bases; J trimming: 5 bases; junction bases outside the gene matches: 9. The CDR3 sequence is CASSQAGQGLETQYF. In DNA form, the CDR3 reads TGTGCCAGCAGCCAAGCGGGACAGGGTCTTGAGACCCAGTACTTC.

This clone was seen a handful of times. The V call is TRBV30, the J call TRBJ2-1; 10 nucleotides match TRBD2. CDR1 and CDR2 from the germline V gene are GTSNPN and SVGIG (reference sequence). The CDR3 runs to 14 residues. The V and J ends lost 5 bases and 5 bases, in that order; junction bases with no gene match: 6. CDR3 DNA: TGTGCCTGGTGTAGCGGGGGGCGGGACAATGAGCAGTTCTTC. This codes for CAWCSGGRDNEQFF.

J is TRBJ1-1 and V is TRBV30; D is unclear. CDR3 size: 13 residues. Germline V gene data show CDR1 as GTSNPN and CDR2 as SVGIG (reference sequence). Trimming removed 0 bases from V and 3 bases from J, with 8 bases in between. DNA of the CDR3: TGTGCCTGGAGTGTTGAGGCGGACACTGAAGCTTTCTTT. This gives the protein CAWSVEADTEAFF. Full variable domain (remainder filled in from reference TRBV30 and TRBJ1-1): SQTIHQWPATLVQPVGSPLSLECTVEGTSNPNLYWYRQAAGRGLQLLFYSVGIGQISSEVPQNLSASRPQDRQFILSSKKLLLSDSGFYLCAWSVEADTEAFFGQGTRLTVV.

This clone was detected a few times. The V and J genes are TRBV30 and TRBJ2-2; D not certain. Germline CDR1 is GTSNPN and CDR2 is SVGIG (reference sequence). This CDR3 is built from 14 residues. V lost 1 base, J lost 5 bases, and 11 bases lay in between. CDR3 loop: CAWSAWRGTGELFF. The CDR3 region has the DNA TGTGCCTGGAGTGCTTGGCGAGGAACCGGGGAGCTGTTTTTT.

The V gene is TRBV4-3, the J gene TRBJ2-5; 7 bases map to TRBD2. Germline assignment: CDR1 LGHNA and CDR2 YSLEER. The CDR3 length is 16 residues. Unmatched junction bases numbered 7, after V lost 3 bases and J lost 0 bases. CDR3 region: CASSQAVGTNQETQYF. In DNA, the CDR3 is TGCGCCAGCAGCCAGGCCGTAGGGACTAACCAAGAGACCCAGTACTTC.

The chain recombines TRBV28 with TRBJ2-5, with D possibly TRBD1 on 6 matching bases. V was cut by 6 bases and J by 5 bases, with 16 bases left in between. Per the germline V gene, CDR1 is MDHEN and CDR2 is SYDVKM. The CDR3 totals 14 residues. The CDR3: CASRGQGSGETQYF. Here the CDR3 DNA reads TGTGCCAGCAGGGGACAAGGGTCTGGGGAGACCCAGTACTTC.

The chain carries TRBV7-9 and TRBJ1-5, with D unresolved. The CDR3 is 12 residues long. Germline assignment: CDR1 SEHNR and CDR2 FQNEAQ (reference sequence). V dropped 6 bases and J dropped 0 bases, with 3 bases sitting between them. DNA for the CDR3: TGTGCCAGCAGTCGTAGCAATCAGCCCCAGCATTTT. Its translation is CASSRSNQPQHF.

The chain recombines TRBV7-7 with TRBJ2-5; D might be TRBD1 (6 bases). The CDR3 is 15 residues long. CDR1 and CDR2 from the germline V gene are SSHAT and FNYEAQ (reference sequence). The ends were cut back, 4 bases at V and 1 base at J, with 13 bases in the middle. The CDR3 here is CASSSLQGPQETQYF. Here the CDR3 DNA reads TGTGCCAGCAGCTCCCTACAGGGCCCCCAAGAGACCCAGTACTTC.

In DNA, the CDR3 is TGTGCCACCCAGTTTGGGCGCACCGGGGAGCTGTTTTTT. It translates to CATQFGRTGELFF. The chain joins TRBV6-5 to TRBJ2-2; D gene uncertain. Trimming removed 10 bases from V and 4 bases from J, with 13 bases in between. This CDR3 contains 13 residues. Germline CDR1 reads MNHEY; CDR2 reads SVGAGI.

The chain joins TRBV27 to TRBJ1-4, with D unclear. The ends were cut back, 1 base at V and 5 bases at J, with 14 bases in the middle. The germline gives CDR1 MNHEY, CDR2 SMNVEV (reference sequence). The CDR3 contains 16 residues. CDR3 nucleotide sequence: TGTGCCAGCAGTTTATTTAGGTTGGGAGGAAATGAAAAACTGTTTTTT. It codes for CASSLFRLGGNEKLFF.

This chain links TRBV28 with TRBJ2-7, with a possible D match to TRBD1 (5 bases). V lost 5 bases, J lost 2 bases, and 10 bases lay in between. Germline V gives CDR1 MDHEN, CDR2 SYDVKM. CDR3 size: 13 residues. The CDR3: CASSPMDTYEQYF. The CDR3 DNA is TGTGCCAGCAGTCCAATGGACACCTACGAGCAGTACTTC.